The sequence of this TCR beta chain was determined in a study of Graves' ophthalmopathy and Graves' hyperthyroidism (dated by TCRdb to 2017 to 2018). Turning to the overall study: Peripheral blood was collected before any treatment was given, at the time of initial diagnosis. TCR beta repertoire signatures were used to distinguish Graves' ophthalmopathy from Graves' hyperthyroidism and to predict progression to ophthalmopathy. A discovery set of 100 patients (43 ophthalmopathy, approximately 58 stable hyperthyroidism) was enrolled to explore V-J signatures distinguishing ophthalmopathy from hyperthyroidism. The 90 or so discovery patients were randomly split 7:3 into training and test sets. In total, approximately 140 blood samples were TCR-sequenced: under 45 ophthalmopathy, some 75 hyperthyroidism and approximately 17 hyperthyroidism-to-ophthalmopathy patients. The independent validation cohort included 18 to 20 hyperthyroidism patients plus 17 patients who later progressed from hyperthyroidism to ophthalmopathy. T-cell repertoires of thyroid tissue and blood were compared in over 5 hyperthyroidism patients. Following sampling, methimazole starting at 30 mg daily was administered to hyperthyroidism patients, and high-dose intravenous methylprednisolone was administered to ophthalmopathy patients. Overall study results and their limits: Most expanded thyroid clonotypes with frequency above 0.001 were also detected in blood, suggesting blood repertoires may reflect the thyroid immune response. In validation, the model predicted ophthalmopathy progression with about 70% sensitivity and roughly 72% specificity; 12 predicted patients were CT-confirmed with GO in a median of approximately six months. Sample size was not predetermined statistically, and investigators were not blinded to group allocation. The 13-signature model separated ophthalmopathy from stable hyperthyroidism with approximately 90% sensitivity and roughly 84% specificity in cross-validation, and 80%/75% in the test set.

This clonotype was detected many times. The antigen it binds to is not known. The record has no base qualities; no much larger clone is one base away. The CDR3 runs 17 amino acids, cysteine and phenylalanine included. CDR3 DNA only is kept here, 51 bases in frame from base 1. The germline V gene provides CDR1 SGHAT and CDR2 FQNNGV. V trim: 2 bases; J trim: 2 bases; unmatched bases: 8. Hyperthyroidism was defined as stable when no progression to ophthalmopathy occurred within 18 months of follow-up. Hyperthyroidism patients were newly diagnosed, were aged 18 to 65 years, and had a disease duration under 2 months. Anyone with other autoimmune diseases, uncontrolled infections, pregnancy or lactation was excluded from the study. Diagnosis relied on clinical symptoms, serum thyroxine, TRAb, thyroid ultrasound and orbital computed tomography. Ficoll-Paque density gradient centrifugation was used to isolate PBMCs from 10 ml of fresh peripheral blood. Total RNA was extracted using Trizol reagent, and RNA quality was checked on an Agilent 2100 Bioanalyzer.

TCR beta CDR3 regions were amplified from RNA transcripts for repertoire sequencing. A first-round RT-PCR used HTBI primers with the Qiagen OneStep RT-PCR kit, followed by a second-round multiplex PCR, size selection and purification. Sequencing of the libraries was carried out on an Illumina HiSeq2000 in paired-end mode with 100 bp reads. Processing in the source paper ran as follows. SOAPnuke was used for read processing, and reads with adapters, uncalled bases, a mean Phred below 15, or no exact constant-primer or identifier match were discarded. High-quality paired reads were merged with COPE v1.2.5. Each unique nucleotide sequence was treated as a clonotype, and MiTCR v1.1 was used to align the clonotypes to the IMGT TRB V, D and J references. Only V-J combinations with frequency above 0.0001 were analysed, covering approximately 99% of repertoires. For each V-J combination, a TCR clonal expansion and chaos score was defined as F50 clonal expansion divided by the chaos observed in the TCRdist matrix. Welch's t-statistics and random forest were used to reduce features to about 14 V-J combinations, which were fed into a naive Bayes classifier. Thyroid-blood repertoire similarity was quantified with the Morisita-Horn index. TCRdb applied fastp at Q25 and MiXCR to the public reads, then kept only in-frame beta chains. Rows are combined by CDR3 protein, so each entry shows the most common genes and DNA. TCRdb's processing, not the authors', yielded these V and J calls. Counted in this sample were fewer than 650,000 distinct CDR3 sequences; approximately 21% of them appeared once. The ten most abundant clones make up 7.1% of the sample.

This clonotype originated in a woman between 18 and 29 years old with stable Graves' hyperthyroidism. Some clones in this sample may be carry-over from other donors' samples. Donor details come from another sample of the same person, matched by shared clones. This chain is built from TRBV11-2 and TRBJ1-3, with TRBD1 identical over 8 junction bases. The sample comprised peripheral blood. In nucleotide form, the sequence is TGTGCCAGCAGCTTAAGGACAGGGCGGGTTCCTGGAAACACCATATATTTT. This is translated as CASSLRTGRVPGNTIYF.